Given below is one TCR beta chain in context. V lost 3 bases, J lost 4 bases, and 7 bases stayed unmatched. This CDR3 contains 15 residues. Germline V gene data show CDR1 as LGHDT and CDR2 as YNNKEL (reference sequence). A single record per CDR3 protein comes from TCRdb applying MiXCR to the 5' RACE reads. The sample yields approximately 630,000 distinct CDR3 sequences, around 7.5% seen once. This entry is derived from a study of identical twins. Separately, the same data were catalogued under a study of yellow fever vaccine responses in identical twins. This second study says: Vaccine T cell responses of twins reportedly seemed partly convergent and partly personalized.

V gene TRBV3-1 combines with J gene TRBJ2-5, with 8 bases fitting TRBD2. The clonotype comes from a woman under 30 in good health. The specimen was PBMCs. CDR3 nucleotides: TGTGCCAGCAGCCATTTGGCGGGGGGTGGAGAGACCCAGTACTTC. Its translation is CASSHLAGGGETQYF.